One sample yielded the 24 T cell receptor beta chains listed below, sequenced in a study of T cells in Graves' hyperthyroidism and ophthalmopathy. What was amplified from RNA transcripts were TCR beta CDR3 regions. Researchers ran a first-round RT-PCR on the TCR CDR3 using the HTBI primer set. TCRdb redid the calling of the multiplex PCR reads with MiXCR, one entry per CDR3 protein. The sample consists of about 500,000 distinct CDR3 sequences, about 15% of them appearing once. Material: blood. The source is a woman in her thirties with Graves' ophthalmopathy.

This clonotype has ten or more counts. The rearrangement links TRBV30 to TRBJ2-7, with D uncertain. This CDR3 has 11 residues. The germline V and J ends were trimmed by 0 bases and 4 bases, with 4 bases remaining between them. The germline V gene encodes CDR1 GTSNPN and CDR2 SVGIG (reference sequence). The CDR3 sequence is CAWSVPYEQYF. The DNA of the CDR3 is TGTGCCTGGAGTGTACCTTACGAGCAGTACTTC.

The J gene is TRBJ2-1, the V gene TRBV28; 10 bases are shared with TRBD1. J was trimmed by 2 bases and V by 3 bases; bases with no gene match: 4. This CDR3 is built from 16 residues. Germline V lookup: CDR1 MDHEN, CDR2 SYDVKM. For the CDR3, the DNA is TGTGCCAGCAGTTTTAGGGGACAGGGGACCTACAATGAGCAGTTCTTC. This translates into CASSFRGQGTYNEQFF.

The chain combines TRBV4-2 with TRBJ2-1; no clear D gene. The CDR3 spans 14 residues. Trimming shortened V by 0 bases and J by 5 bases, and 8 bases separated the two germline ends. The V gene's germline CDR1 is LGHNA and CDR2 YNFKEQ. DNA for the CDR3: TGTGCCAGCAGCCAAGAAGACGACAACAATGAGCAGTTCTTC. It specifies CASSQEDDNNEQFF.

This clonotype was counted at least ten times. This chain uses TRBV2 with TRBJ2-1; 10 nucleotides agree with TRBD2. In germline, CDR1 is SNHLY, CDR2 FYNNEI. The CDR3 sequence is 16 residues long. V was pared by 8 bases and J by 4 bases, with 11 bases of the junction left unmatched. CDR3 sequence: CASLEEGLAMYNEQFF. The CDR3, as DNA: TGTGCCAGCTTAGAGGAGGGACTAGCGATGTACAATGAGCAGTTCTTC.

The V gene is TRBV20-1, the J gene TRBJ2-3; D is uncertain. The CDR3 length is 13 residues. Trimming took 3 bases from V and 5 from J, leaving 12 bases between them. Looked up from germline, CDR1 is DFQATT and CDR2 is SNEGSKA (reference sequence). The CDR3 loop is CSARGWEGDTQYF. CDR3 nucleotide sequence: TGCAGTGCTAGGGGGTGGGAAGGAGATACGCAGTATTTT.

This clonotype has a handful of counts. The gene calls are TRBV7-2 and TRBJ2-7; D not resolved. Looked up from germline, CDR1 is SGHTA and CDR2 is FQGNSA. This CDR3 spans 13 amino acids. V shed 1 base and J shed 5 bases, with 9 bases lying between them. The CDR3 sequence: CASSLEGSNEQYF. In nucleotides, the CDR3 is TGTGCCAGCAGCTTAGAGGGCTCTAACGAGCAGTACTTC.

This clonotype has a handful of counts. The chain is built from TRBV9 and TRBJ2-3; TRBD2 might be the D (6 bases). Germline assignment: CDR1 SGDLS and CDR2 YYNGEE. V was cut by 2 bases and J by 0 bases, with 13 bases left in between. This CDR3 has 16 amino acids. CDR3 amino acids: CASSVWDFTSTDTQYF. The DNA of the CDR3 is TGTGCCAGCAGCGTTTGGGACTTCACTAGCACAGATACGCAGTATTTT.

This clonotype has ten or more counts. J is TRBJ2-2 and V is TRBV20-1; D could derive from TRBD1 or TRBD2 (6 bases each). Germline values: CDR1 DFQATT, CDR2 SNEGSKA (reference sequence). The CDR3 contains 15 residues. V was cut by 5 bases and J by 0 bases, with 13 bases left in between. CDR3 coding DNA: TGCAGTGCTCCCCGGGGGCAGCCGAACACCGGGGAGCTGTTTTTT. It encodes CSAPRGQPNTGELFF.

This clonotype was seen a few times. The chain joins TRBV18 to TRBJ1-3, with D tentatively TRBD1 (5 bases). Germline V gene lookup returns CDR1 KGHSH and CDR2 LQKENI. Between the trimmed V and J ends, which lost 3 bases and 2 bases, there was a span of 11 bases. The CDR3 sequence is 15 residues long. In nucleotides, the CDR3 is TGTGCCAGCTCACCGATGACAGATCCTGGAAACACCATATATTTT. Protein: CASSPMTDPGNTIYF.

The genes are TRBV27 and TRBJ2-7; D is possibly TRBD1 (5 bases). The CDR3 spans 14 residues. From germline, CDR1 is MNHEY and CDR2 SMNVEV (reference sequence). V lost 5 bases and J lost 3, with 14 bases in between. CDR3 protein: CASSPTFQGYEQYF. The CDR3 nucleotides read TGTGCCAGCAGTCCCACCTTCCAGGGCTACGAGCAGTACTTC.

This CDR3 is CATSRDRDWAREQYF. CDR3 nucleotide sequence: TGTGCCACCAGCAGAGACCGGGACTGGGCTCGAGAGCAGTACTTC. V and J are TRBV15 and TRBJ2-7; D is possibly TRBD2 (6 bases). The V gene lost 0 bases and the J gene lost 7 bases, with 16 bases spanning the gap. CDR1 and CDR2 from the germline V gene are LNHNV and YYDKDF (reference sequence). This CDR3 comprises 15 residues.

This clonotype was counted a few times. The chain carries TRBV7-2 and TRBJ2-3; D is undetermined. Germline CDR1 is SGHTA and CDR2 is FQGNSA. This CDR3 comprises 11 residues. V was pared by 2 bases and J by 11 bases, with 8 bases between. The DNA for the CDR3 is TGTGCCAGCAGCTTAACCCGTGGGCAGTATTTT. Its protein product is CASSLTRGQYF.

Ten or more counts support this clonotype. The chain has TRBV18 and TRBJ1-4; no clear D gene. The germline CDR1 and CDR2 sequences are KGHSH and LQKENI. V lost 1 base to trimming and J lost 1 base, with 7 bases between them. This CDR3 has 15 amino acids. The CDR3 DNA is TGTGCCAGCTCACCACGACGGGAAACTAATGAAAAACTGTTTTTT. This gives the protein CASSPRRETNEKLFF. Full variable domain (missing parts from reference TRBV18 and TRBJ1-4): NAGVMQNPRHLVRRRGQEARLRCSPMKGHSHVYWYRQLPEEGLKFMVYLQKENIIDESGMPKERFSAEFPKEGPSILRIQQVVRGDSAAYFCASSPRRETNEKLFFGSGTQLSVL.

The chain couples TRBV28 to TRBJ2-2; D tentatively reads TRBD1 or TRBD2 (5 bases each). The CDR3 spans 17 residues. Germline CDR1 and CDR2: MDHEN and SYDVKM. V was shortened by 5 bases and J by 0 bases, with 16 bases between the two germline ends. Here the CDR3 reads CASSPRGSTTNTGELFF. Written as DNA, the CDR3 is TGTGCCAGCAGTCCCCGGGGCTCTACTACGAACACCGGGGAGCTGTTTTTT.

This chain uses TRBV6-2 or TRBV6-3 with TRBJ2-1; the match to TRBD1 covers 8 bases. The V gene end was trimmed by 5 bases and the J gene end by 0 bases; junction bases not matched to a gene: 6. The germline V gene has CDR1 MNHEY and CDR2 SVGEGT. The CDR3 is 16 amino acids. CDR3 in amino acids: CASSASTGDSYNEQFF. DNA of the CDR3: TGTGCCAGCAGTGCTTCGACAGGGGACTCCTACAATGAGCAGTTCTTC.

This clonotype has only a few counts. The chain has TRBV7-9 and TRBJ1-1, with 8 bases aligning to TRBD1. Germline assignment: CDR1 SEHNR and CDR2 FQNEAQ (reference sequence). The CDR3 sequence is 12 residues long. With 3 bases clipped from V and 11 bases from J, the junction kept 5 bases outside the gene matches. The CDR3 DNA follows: TGTGCCAGCAGCTTGACTACAGGGGGGGCTTTCTTT. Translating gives CASSLTTGGAFF.

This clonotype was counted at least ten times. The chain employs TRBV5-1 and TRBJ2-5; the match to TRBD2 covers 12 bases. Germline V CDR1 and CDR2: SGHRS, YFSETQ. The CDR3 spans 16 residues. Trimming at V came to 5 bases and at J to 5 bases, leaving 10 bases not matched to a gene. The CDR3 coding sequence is TGCGCCAGCAGTGGGGTCCTAGCGGGAGGGTCGGAGACCCAGTACTTC. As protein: CASSGVLAGGSETQYF.

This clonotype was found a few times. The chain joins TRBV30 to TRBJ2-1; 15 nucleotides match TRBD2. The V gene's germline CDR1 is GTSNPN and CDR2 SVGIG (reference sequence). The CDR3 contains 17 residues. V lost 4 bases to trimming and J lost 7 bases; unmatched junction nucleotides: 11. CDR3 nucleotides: TGTGCCTGGATTCGAGGACTAGCGGGAGGGCCCGGTAATGAGCAGTTCTTC. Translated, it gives CAWIRGLAGGPGNEQFF. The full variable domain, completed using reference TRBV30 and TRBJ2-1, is SQTIHQWPATLVQPVGSPLSLECTVEGTSNPNLYWYRQAAGRGLQLLFYSVGIGQISSEVPQNLSASRPQDRQFILSSKKLLLSDSGFYLCAWIRGLAGGPGNEQFFGPGTRLTVL.

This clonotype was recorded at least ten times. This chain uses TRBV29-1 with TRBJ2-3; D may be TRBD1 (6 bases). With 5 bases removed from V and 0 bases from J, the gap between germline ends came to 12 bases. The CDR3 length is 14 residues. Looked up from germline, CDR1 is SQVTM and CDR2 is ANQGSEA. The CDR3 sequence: CSVRRTASTDTQYF. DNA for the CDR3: TGCAGCGTTAGGAGGACAGCGAGCACAGATACGCAGTATTTT.

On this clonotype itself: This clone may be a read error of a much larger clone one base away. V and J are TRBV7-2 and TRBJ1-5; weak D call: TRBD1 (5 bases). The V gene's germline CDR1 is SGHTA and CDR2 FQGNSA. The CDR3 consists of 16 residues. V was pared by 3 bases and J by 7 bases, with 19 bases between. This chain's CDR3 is CASSFGGAGIRQPQHF. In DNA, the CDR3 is TGTGCCAGCAGCTTTGGCGGGGCAGGGATTAGGCAGCCCCAGCATTTT.

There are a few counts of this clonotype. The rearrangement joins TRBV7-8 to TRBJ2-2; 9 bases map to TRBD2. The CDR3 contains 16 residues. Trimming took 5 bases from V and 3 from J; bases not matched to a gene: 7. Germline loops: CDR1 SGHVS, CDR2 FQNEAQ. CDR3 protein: CASSPSGRRDTGELFF. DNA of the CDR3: TGTGCCAGCAGCCCCAGCGGGAGGCGGGACACCGGGGAGCTGTTTTTT.

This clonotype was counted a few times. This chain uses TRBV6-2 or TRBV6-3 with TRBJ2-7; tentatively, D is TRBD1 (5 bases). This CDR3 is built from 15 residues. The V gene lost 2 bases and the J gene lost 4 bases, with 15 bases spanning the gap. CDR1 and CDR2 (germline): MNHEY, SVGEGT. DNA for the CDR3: TGTGCCAGCAGTTACGCGGCAGGGTCCCCTTACGAGCAGTACTTC. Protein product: CASSYAAGSPYEQYF.

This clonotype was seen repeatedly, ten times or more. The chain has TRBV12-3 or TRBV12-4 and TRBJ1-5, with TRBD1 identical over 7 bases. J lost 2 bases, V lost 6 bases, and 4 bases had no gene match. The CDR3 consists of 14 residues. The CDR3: CASRLTGRNQPQHF. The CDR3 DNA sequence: TGTGCCAGCAGGTTGACAGGGCGCAATCAGCCCCAGCATTTT.

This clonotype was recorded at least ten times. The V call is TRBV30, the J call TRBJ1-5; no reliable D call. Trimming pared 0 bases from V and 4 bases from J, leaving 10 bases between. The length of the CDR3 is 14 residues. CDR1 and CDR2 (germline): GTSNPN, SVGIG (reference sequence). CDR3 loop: CAWSVPKVNQPQHF. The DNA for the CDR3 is TGTGCCTGGAGTGTACCTAAGGTGAATCAGCCCCAGCATTTT.